This TCR beta chain was profiled in a study of blood T cell repertoires in COVID-19. On the study more broadly: PBMCs, B-cell-depleted T cells, or T cells were the source of the cDNA or gDNA that made up the material.

This CDR3 region has 14 residues. Germline loops: CDR1 MGHRA, CDR2 YSYEKL. The V segment lost 3 bases and the J segment 3 bases; nucleotides outside the gene matches: 2. Libraries were prepared by immunoSEQ multiplex PCR; TCRdb keeps only in-frame clonotypes and omits some of them. This sample yields approximately 140,000 clones, of which 86% are seen a single time; around 8.5% belongs to the top ten. With regard to this clone: The sample holds other DNA sequences that translate to the same CDR3.

This receptor was identified in a woman aged 60-75 years with acute or convalescent COVID-19. Sequencing was done on a sample of peripheral blood. The genes are TRBV4-1 and TRBJ2-1; 7 nucleotides agree with TRBD2. The CDR3 DNA sequence: TGCGCCAGCAGCCATGGCGGGGGCTACAATGAGCAGTTCTTC. This sequence encodes CASSHGGGYNEQFF.